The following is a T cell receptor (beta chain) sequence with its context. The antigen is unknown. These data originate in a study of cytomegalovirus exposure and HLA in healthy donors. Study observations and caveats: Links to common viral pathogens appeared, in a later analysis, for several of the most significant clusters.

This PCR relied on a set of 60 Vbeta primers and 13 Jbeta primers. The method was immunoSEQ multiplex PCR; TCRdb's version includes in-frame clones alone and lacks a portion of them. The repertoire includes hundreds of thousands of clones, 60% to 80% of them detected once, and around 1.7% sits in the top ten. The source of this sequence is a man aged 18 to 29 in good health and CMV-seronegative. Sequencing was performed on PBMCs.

CDR3 amino acids: CASSVDSHSNQPQHF. The CDR3 DNA follows: TGCGCCAGCAGCGTGGACAGCCATAGCAATCAGCCCCAGCATTTT. The chain links TRBV5-1 to TRBJ1-5; D may be TRBD1 (6 bases). CDR1 is SGHRS, CDR2 YFSETQ, per germline. Trimming cost V 4 bases and J 0 bases, with 11 bases left between them. CDR3 length: 15 amino acids.